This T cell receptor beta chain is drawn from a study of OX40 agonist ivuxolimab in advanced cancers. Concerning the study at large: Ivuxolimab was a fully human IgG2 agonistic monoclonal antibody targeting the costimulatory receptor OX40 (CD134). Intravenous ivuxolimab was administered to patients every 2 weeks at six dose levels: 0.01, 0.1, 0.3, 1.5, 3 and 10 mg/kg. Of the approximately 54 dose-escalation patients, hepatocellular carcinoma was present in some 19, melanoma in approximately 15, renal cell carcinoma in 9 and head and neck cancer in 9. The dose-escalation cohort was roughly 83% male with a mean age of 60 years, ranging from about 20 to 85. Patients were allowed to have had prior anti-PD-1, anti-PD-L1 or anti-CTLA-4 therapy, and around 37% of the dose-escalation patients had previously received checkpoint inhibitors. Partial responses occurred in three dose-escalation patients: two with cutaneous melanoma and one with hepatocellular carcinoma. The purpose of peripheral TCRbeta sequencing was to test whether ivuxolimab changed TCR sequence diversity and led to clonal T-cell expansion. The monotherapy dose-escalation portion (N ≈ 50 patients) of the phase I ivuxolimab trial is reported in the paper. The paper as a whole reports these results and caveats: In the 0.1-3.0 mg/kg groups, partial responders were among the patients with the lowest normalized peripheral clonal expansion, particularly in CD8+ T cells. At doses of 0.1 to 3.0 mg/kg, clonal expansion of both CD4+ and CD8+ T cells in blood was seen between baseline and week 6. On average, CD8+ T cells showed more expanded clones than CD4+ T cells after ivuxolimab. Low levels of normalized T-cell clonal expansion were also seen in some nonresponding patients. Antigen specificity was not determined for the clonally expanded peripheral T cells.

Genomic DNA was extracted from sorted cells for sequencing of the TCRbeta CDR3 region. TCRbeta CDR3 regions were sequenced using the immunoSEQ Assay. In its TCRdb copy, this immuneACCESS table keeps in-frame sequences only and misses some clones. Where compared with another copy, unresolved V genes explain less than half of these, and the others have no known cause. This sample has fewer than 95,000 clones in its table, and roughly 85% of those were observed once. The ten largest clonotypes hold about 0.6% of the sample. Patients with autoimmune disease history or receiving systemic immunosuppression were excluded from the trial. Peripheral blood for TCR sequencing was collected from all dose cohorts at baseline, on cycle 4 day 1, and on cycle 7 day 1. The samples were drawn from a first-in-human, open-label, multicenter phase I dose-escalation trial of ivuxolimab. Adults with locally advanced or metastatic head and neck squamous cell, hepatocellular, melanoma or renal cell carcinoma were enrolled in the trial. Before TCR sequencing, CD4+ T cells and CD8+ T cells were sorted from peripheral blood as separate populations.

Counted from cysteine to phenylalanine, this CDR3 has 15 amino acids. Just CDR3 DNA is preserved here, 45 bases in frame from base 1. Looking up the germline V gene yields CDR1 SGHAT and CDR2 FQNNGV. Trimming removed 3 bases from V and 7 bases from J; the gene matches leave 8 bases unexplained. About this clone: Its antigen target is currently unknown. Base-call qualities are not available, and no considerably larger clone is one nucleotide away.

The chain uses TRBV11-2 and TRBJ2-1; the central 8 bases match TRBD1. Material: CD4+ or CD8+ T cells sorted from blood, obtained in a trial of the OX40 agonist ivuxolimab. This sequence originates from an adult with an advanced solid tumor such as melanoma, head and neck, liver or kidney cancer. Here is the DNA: TGTGCCAGCAGCTTGCGGGTCGGACAGGGAAATGAGCAGTTCTTC. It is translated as CASSLRVGQGNEQFF.